These 25 T cell receptor beta chains originate from one sample sequenced in a study of T cell changes during pregnancy in multiple sclerosis. Produced via immunoSEQ multiplex PCR; TCRdb's table is partial and in-frame only. This table holds tens of thousands of clones, less than 95% found once. The starting material was peripheral blood, obtained before pregnancy. The receptors derive from a female donor with multiple sclerosis, enrolled in a pregnancy study.

The chain uses TRBV5-1 and TRBJ2-2; a weak D match, TRBD1 (5 bases). Trimming shortened V by 4 bases and J by 3 bases, and 13 bases separated the two germline ends. Germline V gene data show CDR1 as SGHRS and CDR2 as YFSETQ. The CDR3 extends over 15 amino acids. The CDR3 sequence: CASSALGHDTGELFF. Here the CDR3 DNA reads TGCGCCAGCAGCGCGTTGGGGCATGACACCGGGGAGCTGTTTTTT.

V gene TRBV18 combines with J gene TRBJ1-2; TRBD1 aligns across 7 bases. Trimming cost V 3 bases and J 4 bases; bases outside gene matches: 11. This CDR3 has 16 amino acids. The germline V gene has CDR1 KGHSH and CDR2 LQKENI. CDR3 nucleotide sequence: TGTGCCAGCTCACCGAACAAGGGGGCAGGGGTCTATGGCTACACCTTC. It yields the protein CASSPNKGAGVYGYTF.

J is TRBJ2-7 and V is TRBV2, with unresolved D. The CDR3 extends over 11 amino acids. Deletions cut 6 bases from V and 2 bases from J, with 5 bases between. Per germline, CDR1 SNHLY and CDR2 FYNNEI. This CDR3 reads CASRQAYEQYF. The CDR3 nucleotides are TGTGCCAGCAGGCAGGCCTACGAGCAGTACTTC.

This chain uses TRBV4-1 with TRBJ1-1; maybe TRBD1 (6 bases). Trimming pared 4 bases from V and 1 base from J, leaving 10 bases between. This CDR3 has 14 amino acids. Germline V gene sequence: CDR1 MGHRA, CDR2 YSYEKL. The CDR3 nucleotides read TGCGCCAGCAGCCCACTGACAGGGAACACTGAAGCTTTCTTT. This gives the protein CASSPLTGNTEAFF.

This clone showed up just a few times. The CDR3: CATSRGGTGNTEAFF. CDR3 DNA sequence: TGTGCCACCAGCAGAGGCGGGACAGGCAACACTGAAGCTTTCTTT. The chain combines TRBV15 with TRBJ1-1; TRBD1 matches 8 bases. Germline V gene lookup returns CDR1 LNHNV and CDR2 YYDKDF (reference sequence). CDR3 length: 15 residues. Trimming removed 1 base from V and 2 bases from J; junction bases left unmatched: 3.

The V gene is TRBV10-2, the J gene TRBJ1-5, with D unresolved. Per the germline V gene, CDR1 is WSHSY and CDR2 is SAAADI. Trimming shortened V by 8 bases and J by 5 bases, and 19 bases separated the two germline ends. The CDR3 is 15 amino acids. DNA for the CDR3: TGCGCCAGCCCCTTCCCGAGGGAGGAGGATCAGCCCCAGCATTTT. Protein: CASPFPREEDQPQHF.

The chain employs TRBV6-1 and TRBJ2-2; 9 positions agree with TRBD1. Trimming took 4 bases from V and 4 from J; bases not matched to a gene: 1. The germline gives CDR1 MNHNS, CDR2 SASEGT. The CDR3 is 14 residues long. CDR3: CASSGDRVTGELFF. The CDR3 nucleotides read TGTGCCAGCAGTGGGGACAGGGTCACCGGGGAGCTGTTTTTT.

V and J are TRBV9 and TRBJ1-2, with TRBD1 as a possible D gene (5 bases). Trimming removed 3 bases at V and 4 bases at J, with 16 bases between. The CDR3 runs to 15 residues. CDR1 and CDR2 from the germline V gene are SGDLS and YYNGEE. The CDR3 sequence: CASSAWGDRGYGYTF. CDR3 bases: TGTGCCAGCAGCGCCTGGGGGGATCGGGGCTATGGCTACACCTTC.

The chain carries TRBV19 and TRBJ1-1; D is uncertain. The CDR3 has 14 amino acids. The germline V gene has CDR1 LNHDA and CDR2 SQIVND (reference sequence). V was shortened by 5 bases and J by 4 bases, with 14 bases between the two germline ends. DNA for the CDR3: TGTGCCAGTAGTGCTTCATCCAGCGGCACTGAAGCTTTCTTT. Residues: CASSASSSGTEAFF.

The chain recombines TRBV7-3 with TRBJ2-3; D remains unclear. CDR1 and CDR2 from the germline V gene are SGHTA and FQGTGA. V shed 1 base and J shed 0 bases, with 8 bases lying between them. The CDR3 contains 15 residues. The DNA of the CDR3 is TGTGCCAGCAGCTTAATGTCGACTAGCACAGATACGCAGTATTTT. This translates into CASSLMSTSTDTQYF. Variable domain in full (rest from reference TRBV7-3 and TRBJ2-3): GAGVSQTPSNKVTEKGKYVELRCDPISGHTALYWYRQSLGQGPEFLIYFQGTGAADDSGLPNDRFFAVRPEGSVSTLKIQRTERGDSAVYLCASSLMSTSTDTQYFGPGTRLTVL.

CDR3: CSVGRRNTEAFF. The CDR3 nucleotides are TGCAGCGTGGGCCGCCGGAACACTGAAGCTTTCTTT. The gene calls are TRBV29-1 and TRBJ1-1; D is undetermined. The CDR3 contains 12 residues. Trimming removed 6 bases at V and 1 base at J, with 9 bases between. Germline CDR1 is SQVTM and CDR2 is ANQGSEA.

The J gene is TRBJ2-7, the V gene TRBV2; 11 bases line up with TRBD1. V lost 6 bases, J lost 7 bases, and 8 bases stayed unmatched. Germline assignment: CDR1 SNHLY and CDR2 FYNNEI. This CDR3 has 14 residues. CDR3 sequence (DNA): TGTGCCAGCAGATACCGGGACAGGGGGGGGGAGCAGTACTTC. Its protein product is CASRYRDRGGEQYF.

V gene TRBV7-2 combines with J gene TRBJ1-2; 8 nucleotides match TRBD1. The CDR3 contains 16 residues. Per germline, CDR1 SGHTA and CDR2 FQGNSA. The trim removed 4 bases at V and 6 bases at J, leaving 13 bases unmatched. This chain's CDR3 is CASSWDRTTGADGYTF. The CDR3, as DNA: TGTGCCAGCAGCTGGGATCGGACGACAGGGGCCGATGGCTACACCTTC. The full variable domain, its missing parts supplied by reference TRBV7-2 and TRBJ1-2, is GAGVSQSPSNKVTEKGKDVELRCDPISGHTALYWYRQSLGQGLEFLIYFQGNSAPDKSGLPSDRFSAERTGGSVSTLTIQRTQQEDSAVYLCASSWDRTTGADGYTFGSGTRLTVV.

The chain has TRBV19 and TRBJ1-5; maybe TRBD1 (5 bases). Trimming cost V 5 bases and J 5 bases, with 16 bases left between them. This CDR3 is 15 amino acids long. CDR1 and CDR2 from the germline V gene are LNHDA and SQIVND (reference sequence). In DNA form, the CDR3 reads TGTGCCAGTAGTTCCAGGACCAGGGTTTATCAGCCCCAGCATTTT. This codes for CASSSRTRVYQPQHF.

The chain recombines TRBV10-1 with TRBJ2-3; weak D call: TRBD1 (5 bases). This CDR3 region has 15 residues. Per germline, CDR1 WNHNN and CDR2 SYGVQD (reference sequence). V was pared by 3 bases and J by 4 bases, with 14 bases between. DNA of the CDR3: TGCGCCAGCAGTGAATCCTGGGGCAGGGCAGATACGCAGTATTTT. This sequence encodes CASSESWGRADTQYF.

CDR3 protein: CASSRRGPGDTQYF. As DNA, the CDR3 is TGTGCCAGCAGTCGGAGGGGGCCCGGAGATACGCAGTATTTT. The chain has TRBV9 and TRBJ2-3; TRBD1 might be the D (7 bases). V gave up 5 bases and J gave up 5 bases, with 15 bases separating them. The CDR3 is 14 amino acids. CDR1 and CDR2 (germline): SGDLS, YYNGEE.

This chain links TRBV6-1 with TRBJ2-3; D perhaps matches TRBD1 (6 bases). CDR1 MNHNS and CDR2 SASEGT come from the germline V gene. The V end was cut by 4 bases, the J end by 3 bases, with 14 bases between. There are 15 residues in the CDR3. The DNA for the CDR3 is TGTGCCAGCAGTGTTGGGGGCATGGGGACAGATACGCAGTATTTT. Its protein is CASSVGGMGTDTQYF.

The J gene is TRBJ2-1, the V gene TRBV7-8, with TRBD1 as a possible D gene (6 bases). The CDR3 is 13 amino acids. V was clipped by 5 bases and J by 6 bases, with 11 bases between them. Germline loops: CDR1 SGHVS, CDR2 FQNEAQ. The CDR3 DNA reads as TGTGCCAGCAGCCGAAACAGGGCCAATGAGCAGTTCTTC. Its protein is CASSRNRANEQFF. Drawing the rest from reference TRBV7-8 and TRBJ2-1, the complete variable domain is GAGVSQSPRYKVAKRGQDVALRCDPISGHVSLFWYQQALGQGPEFLTYFQNEAQLDKSGLPSDRFFAERPEGSVSTLKIQRTQQEDSAVYLCASSRNRANEQFFGPGTRLTVL.

V is TRBV19 and J is TRBJ2-3; D unresolved. Germline V lookup: CDR1 LNHDA, CDR2 SQIVND (reference sequence). V lost 7 bases to trimming and J lost 2 bases, with 13 bases between them. The CDR3 extends over 14 amino acids. In DNA form, the CDR3 reads TGTGCCAGTAACGACTGGCCCAACACAGATACGCAGTATTTT. The encoded protein is CASNDWPNTDTQYF.

The V gene is TRBV5-1, the J gene TRBJ2-7; 10 bases line up with TRBD2. The V segment lost 3 bases and the J segment 3 bases; nucleotides outside the gene matches: 6. CDR1 is SGHRS and CDR2 is YFSETQ in the germline V gene. The CDR3 contains 15 residues. The CDR3 region has the DNA TGCGCCAGCAGCTCGGCTAGCGGGAGTGACTACGAGCAGTACTTC. This encodes CASSSASGSDYEQYF.

The V and J genes are TRBV30 and TRBJ2-3; 8 bases align to TRBD1. The J segment lost 8 bases and the V segment lost 2 bases, leaving 15 bases of the junction unmatched. CDR1 and CDR2 (germline): GTSNPN, SVGIG (reference sequence). This CDR3 region has 16 residues. CDR3 sequence: CAWSPSGDRFWGTQYF. CDR3 DNA: TGTGCCTGGAGTCCTTCAGGGGACAGGTTTTGGGGTACGCAGTATTTT.

The V gene is TRBV19, the J gene TRBJ1-1; D is possibly TRBD1 (5 bases). This CDR3 has 13 amino acids. In germline, CDR1 is LNHDA, CDR2 SQIVND (reference sequence). V was trimmed by 5 bases and J by 1 base, leaving 8 bases between them. The CDR3 sequence: CASSLQENTEAFF. CDR3 DNA: TGTGCCAGTAGTTTACAGGAGAACACTGAAGCTTTCTTT.

The CDR3 sequence: CASSSTGDNYGYTF. As DNA, the CDR3 is TGTGCCAGCAGTTCAACAGGGGACAACTATGGCTACACCTTC. The chain employs TRBV27 and TRBJ1-2, with 7 bases that match TRBD1. The CDR3 has 14 residues. V shed 4 bases and J 2 bases; nucleotides not matched to a gene: 4. CDR1 is MNHEY, CDR2 SMNVEV, per germline (reference sequence).

V usage is TRBV11-3 and J usage is TRBJ1-3; no firm D call. Germline-derived CDR1 and CDR2 are SGHNT and YENEEA. The germline V and J ends were trimmed by 5 bases and 1 base, with 6 bases remaining between them. The CDR3 totals 13 residues. The CDR3 nucleotides read TGTGCCAGCAGCGTCGAGTCTGGAAACACCATATATTTT. Amino acids: CASSVESGNTIYF.

In its sample, this clone was seen a few times. J is TRBJ2-2 and V is TRBV6-6, with D possibly TRBD1 on 7 matching bases. The CDR3 spans 13 residues. V was pared by 11 bases and J by 5 bases, with 15 bases between. Germline V lookup: CDR1 MNHNY, CDR2 SVGAGI (reference sequence). The CDR3 loop is CAAGRGRTGELFF. CDR3 nucleotides: TGTGCCGCGGGAAGGGGGCGAACCGGGGAGCTGTTTTTT.